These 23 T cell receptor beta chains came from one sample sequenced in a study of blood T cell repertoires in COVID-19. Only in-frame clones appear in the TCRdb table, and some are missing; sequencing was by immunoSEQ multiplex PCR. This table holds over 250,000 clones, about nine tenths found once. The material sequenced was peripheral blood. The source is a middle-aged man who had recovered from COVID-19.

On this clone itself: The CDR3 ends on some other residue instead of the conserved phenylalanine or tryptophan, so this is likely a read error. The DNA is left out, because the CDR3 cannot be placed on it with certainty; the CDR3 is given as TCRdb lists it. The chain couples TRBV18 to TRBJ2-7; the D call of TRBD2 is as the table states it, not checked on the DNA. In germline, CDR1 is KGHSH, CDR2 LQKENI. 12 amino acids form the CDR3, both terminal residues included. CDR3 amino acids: CASSPLEGHTPS.

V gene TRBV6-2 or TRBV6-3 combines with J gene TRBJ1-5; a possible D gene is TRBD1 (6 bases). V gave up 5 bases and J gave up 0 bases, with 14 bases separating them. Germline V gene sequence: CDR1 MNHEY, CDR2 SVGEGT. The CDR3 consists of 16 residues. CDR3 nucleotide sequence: TGTGCCAGCAGTCGAAACAGGGCGTTTAGCAATCAGCCCCAGCATTTT. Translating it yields CASSRNRAFSNQPQHF.

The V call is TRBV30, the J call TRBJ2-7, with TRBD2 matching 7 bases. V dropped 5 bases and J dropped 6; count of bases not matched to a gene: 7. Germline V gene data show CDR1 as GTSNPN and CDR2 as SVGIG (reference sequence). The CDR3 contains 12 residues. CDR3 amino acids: CAWVTIAGEQYF. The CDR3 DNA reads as TGTGCCTGGGTGACCATAGCGGGCGAGCAGTACTTC.

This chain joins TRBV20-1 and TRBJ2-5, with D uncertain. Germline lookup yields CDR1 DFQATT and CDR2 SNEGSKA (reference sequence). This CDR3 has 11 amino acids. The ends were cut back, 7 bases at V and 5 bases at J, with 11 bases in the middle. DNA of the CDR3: TGCAGTGTTCTACGGTCGGAGACCCAGTACTTC. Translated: CSVLRSETQYF.

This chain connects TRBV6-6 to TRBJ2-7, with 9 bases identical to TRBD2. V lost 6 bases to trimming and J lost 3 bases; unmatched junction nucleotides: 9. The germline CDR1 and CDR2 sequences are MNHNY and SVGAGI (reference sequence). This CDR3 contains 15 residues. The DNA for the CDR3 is TGTGCCAGCAGGTCCGGGACTAGCAAGGGCTACGAGCAGTACTTC. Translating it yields CASRSGTSKGYEQYF.

This CDR3 reads CASTTLGDIWNTEAFF. In DNA, the CDR3 is TGTGCCAGTACCACCCTCGGGGACATTTGGAACACTGAAGCTTTCTTT. V and J are TRBV19 and TRBJ1-1; D is perhaps TRBD1 (6 bases). The V gene's germline CDR1 is LNHDA and CDR2 SQIVND (reference sequence). V was pared by 7 bases and J by 1 base, with 19 bases between. The CDR3 has 16 amino acids.

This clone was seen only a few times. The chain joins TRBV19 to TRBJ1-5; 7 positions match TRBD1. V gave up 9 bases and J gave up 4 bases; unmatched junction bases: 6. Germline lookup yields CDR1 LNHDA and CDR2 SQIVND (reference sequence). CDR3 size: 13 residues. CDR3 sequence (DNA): TGTGCCAGCGCCCTACAGGGGAATCAGCCCCAGCATTTT. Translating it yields CASALQGNQPQHF.

CDR3 coding DNA: TGTGCCAGCAGACTAGCGGGGCCGAGCACAGATACGCAGTATTTT. It translates to CASRLAGPSTDTQYF. The chain employs TRBV7-8 and TRBJ2-3; TRBD2 matches at 10 bases. This CDR3 is built from 15 residues. With 6 bases clipped from V and 0 bases from J, the junction kept 3 bases outside the gene matches. Looked up from germline, CDR1 is SGHVS and CDR2 is FQNEAQ.

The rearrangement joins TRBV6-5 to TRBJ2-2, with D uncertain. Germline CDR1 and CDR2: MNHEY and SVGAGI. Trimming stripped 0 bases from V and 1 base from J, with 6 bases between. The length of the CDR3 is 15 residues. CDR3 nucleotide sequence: TGTGCCAGCAGTTACTCCCCGGGGAACACCGGGGAGCTGTTTTTT. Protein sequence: CASSYSPGNTGELFF.

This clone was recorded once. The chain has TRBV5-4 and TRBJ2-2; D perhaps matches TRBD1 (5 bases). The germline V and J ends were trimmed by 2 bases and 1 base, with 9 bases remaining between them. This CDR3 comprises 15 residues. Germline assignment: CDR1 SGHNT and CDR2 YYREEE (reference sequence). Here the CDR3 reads CASSFVTGNTGELFF. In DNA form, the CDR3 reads TGTGCCAGCAGCTTTGTTACAGGGAACACCGGGGAGCTGTTTTTT.

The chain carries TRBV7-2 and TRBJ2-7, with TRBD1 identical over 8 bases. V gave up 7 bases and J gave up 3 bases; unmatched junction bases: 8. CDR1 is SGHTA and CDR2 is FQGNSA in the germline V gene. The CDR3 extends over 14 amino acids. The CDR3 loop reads CASTLDRANYEQYF. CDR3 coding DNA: TGTGCCAGCACTTTGGACAGGGCTAACTACGAGCAGTACTTC.

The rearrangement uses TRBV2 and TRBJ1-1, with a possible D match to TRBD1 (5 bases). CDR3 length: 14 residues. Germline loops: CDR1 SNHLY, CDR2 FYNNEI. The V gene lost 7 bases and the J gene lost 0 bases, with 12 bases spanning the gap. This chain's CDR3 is CASKLKGMNTEAFF. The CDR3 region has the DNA TGTGCCAGCAAGTTAAAGGGGATGAACACTGAAGCTTTCTTT.

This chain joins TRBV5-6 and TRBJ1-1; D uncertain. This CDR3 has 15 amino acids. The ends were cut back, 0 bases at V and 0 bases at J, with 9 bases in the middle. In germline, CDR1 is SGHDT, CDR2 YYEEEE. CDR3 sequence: CASSLDPSLNTEAFF. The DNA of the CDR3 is TGTGCCAGCAGCTTGGATCCCAGTTTGAACACTGAAGCTTTCTTT.

The DNA for the CDR3 is TGTGCCAGCAGCCGGGACAGATCCTCTGGAAACACCATATATTTT. Its translation is CASSRDRSSGNTIYF. The V call is TRBV5-4, the J call TRBJ1-3; TRBD1 agrees at 7 bases. Unmatched junction bases numbered 4, after V lost 4 bases and J lost 0 bases. The germline V gene encodes CDR1 SGHNT and CDR2 YYREEE (reference sequence). This CDR3 spans 15 amino acids.

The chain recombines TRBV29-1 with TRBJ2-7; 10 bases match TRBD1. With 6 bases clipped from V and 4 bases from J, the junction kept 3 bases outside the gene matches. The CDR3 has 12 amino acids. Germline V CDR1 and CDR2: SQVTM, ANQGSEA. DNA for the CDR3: TGCAGCGTGCGGACAGGGGGATACGAGCAGTACTTC. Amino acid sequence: CSVRTGGYEQYF.

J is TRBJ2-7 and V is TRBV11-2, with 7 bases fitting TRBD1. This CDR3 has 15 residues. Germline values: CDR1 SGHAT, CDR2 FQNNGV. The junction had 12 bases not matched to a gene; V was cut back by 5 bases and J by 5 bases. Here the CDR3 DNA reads TGTGCCAGCAGCCCCCGGACAGGACCCGTCCACGAGCAGTACTTC. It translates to CASSPRTGPVHEQYF. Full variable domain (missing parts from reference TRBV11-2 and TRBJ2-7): EAGVAQSPRYKIIEKRQSVAFWCNPISGHATLYWYQQILGQGPKLLIQFQNNGVVDDSQLPKDRFSAERLKGVDSTLKIQPAKLEDSAVYLCASSPRTGPVHEQYFGPGTRLTVT.

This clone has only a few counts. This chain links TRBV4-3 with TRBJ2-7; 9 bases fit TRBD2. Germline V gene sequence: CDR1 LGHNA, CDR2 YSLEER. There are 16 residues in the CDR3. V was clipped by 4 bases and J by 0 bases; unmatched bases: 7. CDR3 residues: CASSRAETSGSYEQYF. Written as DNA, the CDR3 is TGCGCCAGCAGCCGAGCCGAGACTAGCGGCTCCTACGAGCAGTACTTC.

This CDR3 is CASRGSRSRGGGYTF. CDR3 nucleotide sequence: TGTGCCAGCAGAGGAAGCCGGTCCCGGGGGGGTGGCTACACCTTC. This chain connects TRBV11-2 to TRBJ1-2; the D gene is possibly TRBD1 (5 bases). Germline loops: CDR1 SGHAT, CDR2 FQNNGV. The V end was cut by 6 bases, the J end by 7 bases, with 21 bases between. The CDR3 contains 15 residues.

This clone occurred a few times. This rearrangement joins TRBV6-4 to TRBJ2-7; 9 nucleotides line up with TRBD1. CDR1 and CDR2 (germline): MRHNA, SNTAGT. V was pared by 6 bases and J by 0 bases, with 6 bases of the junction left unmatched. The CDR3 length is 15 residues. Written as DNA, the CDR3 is TGTGCCAGCAGCCTCGAACAGGGGGCCTCCTACGAGCAGTACTTC. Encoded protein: CASSLEQGASYEQYF.

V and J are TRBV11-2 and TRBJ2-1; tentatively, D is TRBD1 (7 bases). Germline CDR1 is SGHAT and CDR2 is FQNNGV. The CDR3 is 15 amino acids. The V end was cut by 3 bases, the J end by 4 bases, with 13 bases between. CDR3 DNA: TGTGCCAGCAGCTTGATGCAGGGGGGATACAATGAGCAGTTCTTC. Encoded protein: CASSLMQGGYNEQFF. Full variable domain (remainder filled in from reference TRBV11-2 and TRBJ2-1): EAGVAQSPRYKIIEKRQSVAFWCNPISGHATLYWYQQILGQGPKLLIQFQNNGVVDDSQLPKDRFSAERLKGVDSTLKIQPAKLEDSAVYLCASSLMQGGYNEQFFGPGTRLTVL.

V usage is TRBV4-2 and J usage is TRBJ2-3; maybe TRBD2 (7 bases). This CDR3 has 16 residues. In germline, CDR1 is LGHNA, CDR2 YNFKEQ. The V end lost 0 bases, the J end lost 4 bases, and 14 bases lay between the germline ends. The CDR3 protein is CASSQDRKGGPDTQYF. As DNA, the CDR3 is TGTGCCAGCAGCCAAGATAGAAAGGGGGGGCCAGATACGCAGTATTTT.

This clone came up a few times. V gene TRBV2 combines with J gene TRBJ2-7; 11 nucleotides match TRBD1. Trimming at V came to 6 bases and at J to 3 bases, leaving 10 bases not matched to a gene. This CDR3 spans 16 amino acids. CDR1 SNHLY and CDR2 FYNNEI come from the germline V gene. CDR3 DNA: TGTGCCAGCAGCCGTCACCGGGACAGGGGGAACTACGAGCAGTACTTC. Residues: CASSRHRDRGNYEQYF.

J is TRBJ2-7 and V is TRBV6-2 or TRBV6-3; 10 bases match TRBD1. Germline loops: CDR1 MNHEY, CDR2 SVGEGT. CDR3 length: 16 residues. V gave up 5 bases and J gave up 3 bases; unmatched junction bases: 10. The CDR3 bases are TGTGCCAGCAGTACGTATCCGGGACAGGGGAACTACGAGCAGTACTTC. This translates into CASSTYPGQGNYEQYF.